Each of the 7 T cell receptor beta chains below was sequenced from the same sample in a study of OX40 agonist ivuxolimab in advanced cancers. Assay used: immunoSEQ multiplex PCR; TCRdb lists only in-frame clones, some missing. The repertoire includes 50,000 or so clones, approximately 86% of them detected once, and about 13% sits in the top ten. Specimen: CD4+ or CD8+ T cells sorted from blood, collected in a trial of the OX40 agonist ivuxolimab. All receptors derive from an adult with an advanced solid tumor such as melanoma, head and neck, liver or kidney cancer.

The rearrangement links TRBV25-1 to TRBJ1-2; D call uncertain. V shed 3 bases and J shed 6 bases, with 8 bases lying between them. The CDR3 runs 12 residues. Germline V gene lookup returns CDR1 MGHDK and CDR2 SYGVNS. The CDR3 DNA follows: TGTGCCAGCAGTGATCTCAGGCATGGCTACACCTTC. This encodes CASSDLRHGYTF.

This clone was observed a single time. The chain has TRBV12-5 and TRBJ2-2, with a weak D call TRBD1 (5 bases). CDR1 and CDR2 from the germline V gene are LGHNT and FRNRAP. The CDR3 loop spans 13 amino acids. V was trimmed by 6 bases and J by 3 bases, leaving 8 bases between them. The CDR3 DNA reads as TGTGCTAGTGGAGACAGATACACCGGGGAGCTGTTTTTT. Its translation: CASGDRYTGELFF. Based on the CDR3 plus reference TRBV12-5 and TRBJ2-2, the full variable domain is DARVTQTPRHKVTEMGQEVTMRCQPILGHNTVFWYRQTMMQGLELLAYFRNRAPLDDSGMPKDRFSAEMPDATLATLKIQPSEPRDSAVYFCASGDRYTGELFFGEGSRLTVL.

This sequence joins TRBV29-1 and TRBJ2-1, with a tentative D call TRBD1 (6 bases). Trimming shortened V by 4 bases and J by 5 bases, and 9 bases separated the two germline ends. The CDR3 covers 12 residues. Germline V lookup: CDR1 SQVTM, CDR2 ANQGSEA. DNA for the CDR3: TGCAGCGTTGTTCGGACAGACAATGAGCAGTTCTTC. It encodes CSVVRTDNEQFF.

DNA of the CDR3: TGTGCCAGCAGTCAGATTCAGGGAACTCAGCCCCAGCATTTT. It yields the protein CASSQIQGTQPQHF. V gene TRBV27 combines with J gene TRBJ1-5, with D possibly being TRBD1 (5 bases). Germline CDR1 MNHEY, CDR2 SMNVEV (reference sequence). This CDR3 has 14 residues. The V end lost 5 bases, the J end lost 6 bases, and 14 bases lay between the germline ends.

The V call is TRBV6-1, the J call TRBJ2-3, with 7 bases matching TRBD2. Trimming at V came to 1 base and at J to 2 bases, leaving 6 bases not matched to a gene. Per the germline V gene, CDR1 is MNHNS and CDR2 is SASEGT. The CDR3 runs 16 residues. The CDR3 reads CASSEDGGFYTDTQYF. The CDR3 DNA reads as TGTGCCAGCAGTGAAGACGGGGGGTTCTACACAGATACGCAGTATTTT.

This clone was detected a few times. The J gene is TRBJ1-1, the V gene TRBV5-1, with D tentatively TRBD1 (6 bases). Germline-derived CDR1 and CDR2 are SGHRS and YFSETQ. This CDR3 is 14 amino acids long. Trimming stripped 4 bases from V and 3 bases from J, with 13 bases between. CDR3 DNA: TGCGCCAGCAGCCAAAACAGGGCATACACTGAAGCTTTCTTT. Translated: CASSQNRAYTEAFF.

This clone appeared a single time. The sample has other DNA sequences that encode this CDR3 too. The rearrangement uses TRBV11-2 and TRBJ2-7; D possibly corresponds to TRBD1 (5 bases). CDR1 SGHAT and CDR2 FQNNGV come from the germline V gene. With 1 base removed from V and 1 base from J, the gap between germline ends came to 8 bases. The length of the CDR3 is 14 residues. CDR3 nucleotide sequence: TGTGCCAGCAGCTTAGGGGCAGGGTCCTACGAGCAGTACTTC. Protein product: CASSLGAGSYEQYF.